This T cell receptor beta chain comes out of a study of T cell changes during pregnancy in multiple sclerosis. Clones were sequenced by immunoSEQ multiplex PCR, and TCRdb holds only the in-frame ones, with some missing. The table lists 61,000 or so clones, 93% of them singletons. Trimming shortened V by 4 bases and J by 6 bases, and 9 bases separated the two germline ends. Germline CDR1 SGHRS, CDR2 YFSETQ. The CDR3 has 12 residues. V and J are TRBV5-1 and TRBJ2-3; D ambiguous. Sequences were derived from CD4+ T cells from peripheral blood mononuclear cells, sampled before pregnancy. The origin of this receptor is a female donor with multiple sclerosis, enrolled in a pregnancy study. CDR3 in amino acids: CASSHTGDTQYF. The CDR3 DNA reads TGCGCCAGCAGCCACACCGGGGATACGCAGTATTTT.